These 27 T cell receptor beta chains were sequenced from one sample in a study of cytomegalovirus exposure and HLA in healthy donors. A multiplex PCR was run with 60 Vbeta primers and 13 Jbeta primers. Clones were sequenced by immunoSEQ multiplex PCR, and TCRdb holds only the in-frame ones, with some missing. The data hold about 140,000 clones, with around 82% observed a single time. The sample comprised PBMCs. The receptors stem from a young man in good health and CMV-seropositive.

J is TRBJ1-1 and V is TRBV6-1, with no clear D. V was trimmed by 1 base and J by 1 base, leaving 7 bases between them. The CDR3 totals 14 residues. In germline, CDR1 is MNHNS, CDR2 SASEGT. The chain's CDR3 is CASSEGTTNTEAFF. In DNA, the CDR3 is TGTGCCAGCAGTGAAGGGACTACGAACACTGAAGCTTTCTTT.

The chain employs TRBV9 and TRBJ2-7, with D possibly matching TRBD2 (6 bases). V was cut by 4 bases and J by 10 bases, with 18 bases left in between. The germline gives CDR1 SGDLS, CDR2 YYNGEE. The CDR3 has 13 amino acids. CDR3 sequence (DNA): TGTGCCAGCAGCCCCTTAAATCCGGGACTCCAGTACTTC. Protein: CASSPLNPGLQYF.

The J gene is TRBJ1-1, the V gene TRBV18, with a possible D match to TRBD1 (6 bases). The CDR3 sequence is 14 residues long. V lost 5 bases and J lost 10, with 20 bases in between. The V gene's germline CDR1 is KGHSH and CDR2 LQKENI. In DNA form, the CDR3 reads TGTGCCAGCTCATTACAGGGCGCGGGTAGCCCAGCTTTCTTT. Its translation is CASSLQGAGSPAFF.

The rearrangement joins TRBV27 to TRBJ2-5, with TRBD1 matching 12 bases. Germline assignment: CDR1 MNHEY and CDR2 SMNVEV (reference sequence). The CDR3 spans 16 residues. V lost 4 bases and J lost 5; bases outside the gene matches: 8. The CDR3 loop is CASSSLTGTGGETQYF. CDR3 DNA: TGTGCCAGCAGTTCCCTGACCGGGACAGGGGGCGAGACCCAGTACTTC.

The V and J genes are TRBV6-1 and TRBJ2-1; D unclear. The CDR3 extends over 15 amino acids. V was trimmed by 3 bases and J by 0 bases, leaving 9 bases between them. Germline V gene lookup returns CDR1 MNHNS and CDR2 SASEGT. CDR3 nucleotides: TGTGCCAGCAGTGATCGGAGAAGCTCCTACAATGAGCAGTTCTTC. This encodes CASSDRRSSYNEQFF.

J is TRBJ2-7 and V is TRBV9; 9 bases line up with TRBD1. The CDR3 is 14 residues long. Germline assignment: CDR1 SGDLS and CDR2 YYNGEE. Trimming cost V 4 bases and J 4 bases; bases outside gene matches: 6. CDR3 sequence (DNA): TGTGCCAGCAGCCCCGGGACAGGGCAGTACGAGCAGTACTTC. Amino acids: CASSPGTGQYEQYF.

This clone has just a few counts. The CDR3 reads CASSLSSRGRGWDEQYF. CDR3 in DNA: TGTGCCAGCAGCTTATCCAGCAGGGGCAGGGGGTGGGACGAGCAGTACTTC. This chain joins TRBV11-2 and TRBJ2-7; 7 nucleotides match TRBD1. The V segment lost 2 bases and the J segment 5 bases; nucleotides outside the gene matches: 15. This CDR3 comprises 17 residues. The germline gives CDR1 SGHAT, CDR2 FQNNGV.

J is TRBJ2-7 and V is TRBV5-6; perhaps TRBD2 as D (6 bases). Germline assignment: CDR1 SGHDT and CDR2 YYEEEE. The CDR3 length is 14 residues. The ends were cut back, 0 bases at V and 4 bases at J, with 11 bases in the middle. CDR3: CASSLGASEYEQYF. The CDR3 DNA sequence: TGTGCCAGCAGCTTGGGGGCTAGCGAGTACGAGCAGTACTTC.

This clone was counted between two and nine times. The rearrangement joins TRBV30 to TRBJ1-5; D gene ambiguous. This CDR3 has 13 amino acids. Germline V CDR1 and CDR2: GTSNPN, SVGIG (reference sequence). The V gene lost 3 bases and the J gene lost 6 bases, with 12 bases spanning the gap. The CDR3 DNA is TGTGCCTGGAGGTCGGAGGGAGGTCAGCCCCAGCATTTT. Protein: CAWRSEGGQPQHF. The complete variable domain, with remaining parts taken from reference TRBV30 and TRBJ1-5, reads SQTIHQWPATLVQPVGSPLSLECTVEGTSNPNLYWYRQAAGRGLQLLFYSVGIGQISSEVPQNLSASRPQDRQFILSSKKLLLSDSGFYLCAWRSEGGQPQHFGDGTRLSIL.

This sequence joins TRBV11-1 and TRBJ2-7; the D gene is possibly TRBD1 (6 bases). Trimming left V 2 bases short and J 2 bases short, with 13 bases between. CDR3 length: 15 amino acids. In germline, CDR1 is SGHAT, CDR2 FQDESV (reference sequence). For the CDR3, the DNA is TGTGCCAGCAGCTTATTTGGGGGCGTTACCTACGAGCAGTACTTC. Translation: CASSLFGGVTYEQYF.

The chain joins TRBV6-1 to TRBJ2-7, with 10 bases aligning to TRBD2. After removal of 4 bases from V and 4 bases from J, the junction contained 7 bases not matched to a gene. The CDR3 is 15 amino acids. The germline V gene encodes CDR1 MNHNS and CDR2 SASEGT. This chain's CDR3 is CASSGGSGRAYEQYF. CDR3 nucleotide sequence: TGTGCCAGCAGTGGGGGAAGCGGGAGGGCATACGAGCAGTACTTC.

The chain uses TRBV18 and TRBJ1-1; D is undetermined. The germline V gene encodes CDR1 KGHSH and CDR2 LQKENI. Deletions cut 6 bases from V and 0 bases from J, with 8 bases between. The CDR3 is 13 residues long. Written as DNA, the CDR3 is TGTGCCAGCTCCCCCGGGATGAACACTGAAGCTTTCTTT. This sequence encodes CASSPGMNTEAFF. The whole variable domain, remainder taken from reference TRBV18 and TRBJ1-1, is NAGVMQNPRHLVRRRGQEARLRCSPMKGHSHVYWYRQLPEEGLKFMVYLQKENIIDESGMPKERFSAEFPKEGPSILRIQQVVRGDSAAYFCASSPGMNTEAFFGQGTRLTVV.

The gene calls are TRBV27 and TRBJ2-1, with TRBD1 matching 9 bases. Germline V gene data show CDR1 as MNHEY and CDR2 as SMNVEV (reference sequence). Unmatched junction bases numbered 3, after V lost 6 bases and J lost 6 bases. CDR3 length: 13 amino acids. The CDR3 sequence is CASRQGQGNEQFF. The DNA for the CDR3 is TGTGCCAGCAGGCAGGGACAGGGCAATGAGCAGTTCTTC.

The chain uses TRBV5-1 and TRBJ1-1; maybe TRBD1 (5 bases). Germline values: CDR1 SGHRS, CDR2 YFSETQ. The CDR3 has 17 amino acids. Trimming took off 4 bases at V and 5 bases at J, with 24 bases between the two ends. CDR3 residues: CASSGAHAGPVVTEAFF. The CDR3 DNA reads TGCGCCAGCAGCGGTGCGCATGCGGGGCCTGTCGTGACTGAAGCTTTCTTT.

The chain combines TRBV9 with TRBJ1-1, with D perhaps TRBD1 (5 bases). The CDR3 is 16 amino acids. Deletions cut 4 bases from V and 0 bases from J, with 16 bases between. CDR1 is SGDLS and CDR2 is YYNGEE in the germline V gene. The CDR3 nucleotides read TGTGCCAGCAGCCCCCCATCGGGGGGAATGAACACTGAAGCTTTCTTT. It encodes CASSPPSGGMNTEAFF.

The chain employs TRBV29-1 and TRBJ2-1, with D perhaps TRBD2 (5 bases). Trimming removed 3 bases from V and 8 bases from J, with 11 bases in between. Germline V lookup: CDR1 SQVTM, CDR2 ANQGSEA. The CDR3 extends over 12 amino acids. In DNA, the CDR3 is TGCAGCGTTGATGGAGGTGCGGATGAGCAGTTCTTC. Translation: CSVDGGADEQFF.

The chain couples TRBV15 to TRBJ2-2; TRBD2 agrees at 11 bases. The V and J ends lost 3 bases and 4 bases, in that order; junction bases with no gene match: 4. Germline V gives CDR1 LNHNV, CDR2 YYDKDF (reference sequence). The CDR3 has 16 residues. CDR3 residues: CATSSRTSGLTGELFF. The CDR3 DNA sequence: TGTGCCACCAGCAGCCGGACTAGCGGGCTCACCGGGGAGCTGTTTTTT.

V and J are TRBV29-1 and TRBJ1-2, with 9 bases identical to TRBD1. V lost 5 bases, J lost 8 bases, and 18 bases stayed unmatched. The CDR3 totals 16 residues. Per the germline V gene, CDR1 is SQVTM and CDR2 is ANQGSEA. The CDR3 sequence is CSVSARWDREEVGYTF. CDR3 nucleotides: TGCAGCGTTAGTGCCCGGTGGGACAGGGAGGAAGTGGGCTACACCTTC. Looking up the rest from reference TRBV29-1 and TRBJ1-2 gives the full variable domain: SAVISQKPSRDICQRGTSLTIQCQVDSQVTMMFWYRQQPGQSLTLIATANQGSEATYESGFVIDKFPISRPNLTFSTLTVSNMSPEDSSIYLCSVSARWDREEVGYTFGSGTRLTVV.

V and J are TRBV7-8 and TRBJ2-7; a possible D gene is TRBD2 (7 bases). CDR3 length equals 15 residues. Germline V gene data show CDR1 as SGHVS and CDR2 as FQNEAQ. V dropped 3 bases and J dropped 6 bases, with 18 bases sitting between them. CDR3 bases: TGTGCCAGCAGCTTCTTTCGGGGGGCGCGTCGCGAGCAGTACTTC. Encoded protein: CASSFFRGARREQYF.

This chain joins TRBV7-2 and TRBJ2-5; D may be TRBD1 (6 bases). The CDR3 has 15 amino acids. Trimming cost V 4 bases and J 5 bases, with 17 bases left between them. Germline V gene lookup returns CDR1 SGHTA and CDR2 FQGNSA. CDR3 protein: CASSSSGGHGETQYF. The CDR3 DNA sequence: TGTGCCAGCAGCTCTAGTGGGGGCCACGGGGAGACCCAGTACTTC.

The V gene is TRBV28, the J gene TRBJ2-7; 8 bases line up with TRBD1. The CDR3 loop spans 14 amino acids. Germline trimming cut 2 bases from V and 3 bases from J; bases unmatched to any gene: 3. Germline loops: CDR1 MDHEN, CDR2 SYDVKM. Here the CDR3 reads CASSLAGTGYEQYF. CDR3 nucleotide sequence: TGTGCCAGCAGTTTAGCCGGGACAGGCTACGAGCAGTACTTC.

The rearrangement joins TRBV23-1 to TRBJ2-3; 10 nucleotides align to TRBD2. TRBV23-1 is flagged as an ORF with uncertain function. The CDR3 runs 17 residues. V trimming: 4 bases; J trimming: 3 bases; junction bases outside the gene matches: 10. CDR3 region: CASSLILSGRVTDTQYF. For the CDR3, the DNA is TGCGCCAGCAGTCTTATTCTCAGCGGGAGGGTAACAGATACGCAGTATTTT.

The V gene is TRBV11-1, the J gene TRBJ2-1; D not certain. The V gene lost 1 base and the J gene lost 5 bases, with 15 bases spanning the gap. Germline loops: CDR1 SGHAT, CDR2 FQDESV (reference sequence). The CDR3 spans 16 residues. CDR3 DNA sequence: TGTGCCAGCAGCTTAGGTCTCCAGGCACACAACAATGAGCAGTTCTTC. It is translated as CASSLGLQAHNNEQFF.

The chain employs TRBV6-5 and TRBJ2-7; D is undetermined. The CDR3 length is 14 residues. V was clipped by 0 bases and J by 2 bases, with 8 bases between them. Per germline, CDR1 MNHEY and CDR2 SVGAGI. The DNA of the CDR3 is TGTGCCAGCAGTTACTCGTTGACACCCTACGAGCAGTACTTC. It translates to CASSYSLTPYEQYF.

The V call is TRBV27, the J call TRBJ1-1; 9 bases agree with TRBD1. Losses at the gene ends were 8 bases for V and 5 bases for J; bases not matched to a gene: 15. Germline V CDR1 and CDR2: MNHEY, SMNVEV (reference sequence). The CDR3 consists of 16 residues. The CDR3 here is CASPNRGPSFETEAFF. The CDR3, as DNA: TGTGCCAGCCCCAACAGGGGGCCGTCATTTGAGACTGAAGCTTTCTTT.

V gene TRBV6-1 combines with J gene TRBJ1-1; D possibly corresponds to TRBD1 (5 bases). Between the trimmed V and J ends, which lost 2 bases and 0 bases, there was a span of 10 bases. This CDR3 is built from 15 residues. Germline V gene lookup returns CDR1 MNHNS and CDR2 SASEGT. CDR3 sequence reads: CASSEPARVNTEAFF. The CDR3 nucleotides read TGTGCCAGCAGTGAACCAGCCAGGGTGAACACTGAAGCTTTCTTT.

The V gene is TRBV4-1, the J gene TRBJ1-6, with D perhaps matching TRBD1 (5 bases). Trimming took off 3 bases at V and 6 bases at J, with 24 bases between the two ends. The germline V gene encodes CDR1 MGHRA and CDR2 YSYEKL. The CDR3 consists of 19 residues. The CDR3 loop reads CASSHFTGRAKSFNSPLHF. The DNA for the CDR3 is TGCGCCAGCAGCCATTTTACGGGCAGGGCGAAATCATTTAATTCACCCCTCCACTTT.